This T cell receptor beta chain was recorded in a study of T cells expressing NK-cell markers. About the research overall: The study drew TCR beta repertoires from sorted CD3+CD56+NKG2C+, CD3+CD56+NKG2C- and CD3+CD56-NKG2C+ T cells.

One entry per CDR3 protein, without DNA, is what TCRdb gives after re-calling the 5' RACE reads. Reported are about 460,000 distinct CDR3 sequences; the ten largest clones contain roughly 1.4%. The CDR3 totals 18 residues. The chain joins TRBV12-3 or TRBV12-4 to TRBJ2-7; without DNA, the TCRdb call of TRBD2 cannot be checked. Material for sequencing was blood T cells: a sorted CD56 or NKG2C T cell subset, CD4+ or CD8+ T cells, or bulk PBMC T cells (not recorded which). The clonotype comes from a woman aged 50 to 65 in good health. The CDR3 is CASSFGRLAASTPYEQYF.